A single sample is the source of the 28 T cell receptor beta chains below, sequenced in a study of T cells in Graves' hyperthyroidism and ophthalmopathy. RNA transcripts yielded amplified TCR beta CDR3 regions. Initially, a first-round RT-PCR of the TCR CDR3 employed the HTBI primer set. TCRdb analysed the multiplex PCR reads with MiXCR anew, one entry per CDR3 protein. The table has approximately 640,000 distinct CDR3 sequences, around 15% seen once. The material sequenced was blood. The source is a woman in her twenties or thirties with Graves' hyperthyroidism.

This clonotype was seen at least ten times. The V call is TRBV11-3, the J call TRBJ1-1, with D possibly matching TRBD1 (5 bases). With 2 bases removed from V and 4 bases from J, the gap between germline ends came to 11 bases. The germline V gene has CDR1 SGHNT and CDR2 YENEEA. The CDR3 consists of 14 residues. CDR3 DNA: TGTGCCAGCAGCTTAATCACAGGAGTCACTGAAGCTTTCTTT. Protein product: CASSLITGVTEAFF.

As to this clonotype: This could be a read error, since a much larger clone is one nucleotide away. In DNA, the CDR3 is TGTGCCAGCGGTTCCGACGTAAAAGCTTTCTTT. Its protein product is CASGSDVKAFF. The chain joins TRBV6-2 or TRBV6-3 to TRBJ1-1; D is ambiguous. Germline values: CDR1 MNHEY, CDR2 SVGEGT. Deletions cut 8 bases from V and 9 bases from J, with 13 bases between. This CDR3 region has 11 residues.

There are many counts of this clonotype. The genes are TRBV28 and TRBJ2-7; D not certain. Trimming left V 6 bases short and J 3 bases short, with 9 bases between. The CDR3 covers 12 residues. CDR1 and CDR2 (germline): MDHEN, SYDVKM. The CDR3 sequence: CASRTRYYEQYF. In DNA, the CDR3 is TGTGCCAGCAGAACACGATACTACGAGCAGTACTTC.

This clonotype was detected many times. The CDR3 loop reads CASSLGLGNTEAFF. In nucleotides, the CDR3 is TGTGCCAGCAGCTTAGGGCTGGGGAACACTGAAGCTTTCTTT. The chain employs TRBV7-9 and TRBJ1-1, with D unclear. Germline lookup yields CDR1 SEHNR and CDR2 FQNEAQ (reference sequence). The CDR3 totals 14 residues. V was shortened by 1 base and J by 1 base, with 7 bases between the two germline ends.

This clonotype was observed at least ten times. V is TRBV11-1 and J is TRBJ2-1; the D is unclear. There are 11 residues in the CDR3. The germline gives CDR1 SGHAT, CDR2 FQDESV (reference sequence). V gave up 6 bases and J gave up 5 bases, with 5 bases separating them. CDR3 protein: CASRIHNEQFF. For the CDR3, the DNA is TGTGCCAGCAGGATACACAATGAGCAGTTCTTC. The full variable domain, with the rest looked up from reference TRBV11-1 and TRBJ2-1, is EAEVAQSPRYKITEKSQAVAFWCDPISGHATLYWYRQILGQGPELLVQFQDESVVDDSQLPKDRFSAERLKGVDSTLKIQPAELGDSAMYLCASRIHNEQFFGPGTRLTVL.

The rearrangement joins TRBV7-9 to TRBJ2-1; 10 bases line up with TRBD2. The V gene's germline CDR1 is SEHNR and CDR2 FQNEAQ (reference sequence). This CDR3 is built from 14 residues. V lost 5 bases to trimming and J lost 8 bases; unmatched junction nucleotides: 6. CDR3 region: CASSQREGSYEQFF. As DNA, the CDR3 is TGTGCCAGCAGCCAGCGGGAGGGAAGCTATGAGCAGTTCTTC. The whole variable domain, filled in from reference TRBV7-9 and TRBJ2-1, reads DTGVSQNPRHKITKRGQNVTFRCDPISEHNRLYWYRQTLGQGPEFLTYFQNEAQLEKSRLLSDRFSAERPKGSFSTLEIQRTEQGDSAMYLCASSQREGSYEQFFGPGTRLTVL.

In its sample, this clonotype was seen many times. The chain couples TRBV7-2 to TRBJ2-3; D may be TRBD2 (6 bases). V lost 5 bases to trimming and J lost 6 bases, with 12 bases between them. The V gene's germline CDR1 is SGHTA and CDR2 FQGNSA. The CDR3 runs 13 residues. The CDR3 bases are TGTGCCAGCAGCCCTTATCGGGGGGATACGCAGTATTTT. It encodes CASSPYRGDTQYF.

This clonotype occurred many times. V and J are TRBV12-3 or TRBV12-4 and TRBJ2-3, with D possibly TRBD2 on 6 matching bases. V was clipped by 3 bases and J by 4 bases, with 14 bases between them. CDR3 length: 15 amino acids. CDR3 amino acids: CASSFRASGADTQYF. The CDR3 DNA reads TGTGCCAGCAGTTTTAGGGCTTCGGGGGCAGATACGCAGTATTTT.

This clonotype was seen repeatedly, ten times or more. V usage is TRBV28 and J usage is TRBJ2-5; D is uncertain. V lost 3 bases, J lost 3 bases, and 14 bases lay in between. CDR1 is MDHEN, CDR2 SYDVKM, per germline. The CDR3 covers 15 residues. CDR3 in amino acids: CASSFLSVVKETQYF. For the CDR3, the DNA is TGTGCCAGCAGTTTCCTTTCTGTGGTTAAAGAGACCCAGTACTTC.

The table lists this clonotype with a few counts. This sequence joins TRBV27 and TRBJ2-7; D call uncertain. V lost 4 bases, J lost 6 bases, and 16 bases lay in between. This CDR3 is built from 14 residues. Germline V gene lookup returns CDR1 MNHEY and CDR2 SMNVEV (reference sequence). CDR3 protein: CASSSGFPPLEQYF. Here the CDR3 DNA reads TGTGCCAGCAGTTCCGGGTTCCCTCCTCTCGAGCAGTACTTC.

This chain uses TRBV6-1 with TRBJ1-1; no definite D call. Trimming left V 0 bases short and J 4 bases short, with 9 bases between. The germline V gene has CDR1 MNHNS and CDR2 SASEGT. This CDR3 is 14 amino acids long. The CDR3 loop is CASSEAVRFTEAFF. In DNA, the CDR3 is TGTGCCAGCAGTGAAGCGGTCAGGTTCACTGAAGCTTTCTTT.

This clonotype was counted at least ten times. The rearrangement links TRBV7-9 to TRBJ1-2; D call uncertain. Germline V gene sequence: CDR1 SEHNR, CDR2 FQNEAQ (reference sequence). Trimming removed 6 bases from V and 7 bases from J, with 18 bases in between. This CDR3 comprises 14 residues. In DNA, the CDR3 is TGTGCCAGCAGACCCGGTTGGAACTCGGTTGGCTACACCTTC. This codes for CASRPGWNSVGYTF. The variable domain in full, with the rest retrieved from reference TRBV7-9 and TRBJ1-2, is DTGVSQNPRHKITKRGQNVTFRCDPISEHNRLYWYRQTLGQGPEFLTYFQNEAQLEKSRLLSDRFSAERPKGSFSTLEIQRTEQGDSAMYLCASRPGWNSVGYTFGSGTRLTVV.

There are many counts of this clonotype. V is TRBV29-1 and J is TRBJ2-5; D is ambiguous. Looked up from germline, CDR1 is SQVTM and CDR2 is ANQGSEA. V was pared by 6 bases and J by 5 bases, with 16 bases between. The CDR3 consists of 13 residues. For the CDR3, the DNA is TGCAGCGTACATTCAGTGACCGGGGAGACCCAGTACTTC. It codes for CSVHSVTGETQYF.

In its sample, this clonotype was seen a few times. The chain uses TRBV6-1 and TRBJ1-1; the D gene is possibly TRBD1 (6 bases). The V gene lost 5 bases and the J gene lost 4 bases, with 11 bases spanning the gap. The CDR3 sequence is 13 residues long. CDR1 MNHNS and CDR2 SASEGT come from the germline V gene. Here the CDR3 DNA reads TGTGCCAGCAGTAGGGGGGGGAGCACTGAAGCTTTCTTT. It encodes CASSRGGSTEAFF.

The gene calls are TRBV15 and TRBJ1-6, with TRBD1 matching over 12 bases. J gave up 10 bases and V 4 bases, and 11 bases lay outside the gene matches. The CDR3 has 17 residues. CDR1 and CDR2 (germline): LNHNV, YYDKDF (reference sequence). The CDR3 nucleotides are TGTGCCACCAGCAAAGGGACAGGGGGCTCTCTGGGCTCACCCCTCCACTTT. Translating gives CATSKGTGGSLGSPLHF.

In its sample, this clonotype was seen many times. The genes are TRBV28 and TRBJ1-2, with D perhaps matching TRBD1 (6 bases). The CDR3 runs to 12 residues. The ends were cut back, 2 bases at V and 8 bases at J, with 9 bases in the middle. Germline loops: CDR1 MDHEN, CDR2 SYDVKM. The CDR3 DNA reads TGTGCCAGCAGTTTAAGGGGGAGGGGCTACACCTTC. Translating it yields CASSLRGRGYTF.

This chain uses TRBV28 with TRBJ1-5; D gene ambiguous. CDR1 MDHEN and CDR2 SYDVKM come from the germline V gene. The CDR3 extends over 14 amino acids. Trimming shortened V by 1 base and J by 3 bases, and 7 bases separated the two germline ends. The CDR3 is CASSLFGNNQPQHF. The CDR3 DNA is TGTGCCAGCAGTTTATTCGGGAACAATCAGCCCCAGCATTTT.

This clonotype has only a few counts. The chain employs TRBV5-1 and TRBJ2-2; 7 bases map to TRBD1. CDR1 is SGHRS and CDR2 is YFSETQ in the germline V gene. Trimming cost V 4 bases and J 3 bases; bases outside gene matches: 15. There are 18 residues in the CDR3. CDR3 in amino acids: CASSVNQPPGTDTGELFF. The CDR3, as DNA: TGCGCCAGCAGCGTCAACCAACCCCCCGGGACAGACACCGGGGAGCTGTTTTTT. Using reference TRBV5-1 and TRBJ2-2 for the parts outside the CDR3, the full variable domain is KAGVTQTPRYLIKTRGQQVTLSCSPISGHRSVSWYQQTPGQGLQFLFEYFSETQRNKGNFPGRFSGRQFSNSRSEMNVSTLELGDSALYLCASSVNQPPGTDTGELFFGEGSRLTVL.

The chain links TRBV5-1 to TRBJ2-7; 9 bases match TRBD1. V lost 3 bases, J lost 1 base, and 5 bases stayed unmatched. Germline CDR1 and CDR2: SGHRS and YFSETQ. The CDR3 consists of 15 residues. The chain's CDR3 is CASSSTTGGSYEQYF. Written as DNA, the CDR3 is TGCGCCAGCAGCTCTACGACAGGGGGTTCCTACGAGCAGTACTTC. Full variable domain (rest looked up from reference TRBV5-1 and TRBJ2-7): KAGVTQTPRYLIKTRGQQVTLSCSPISGHRSVSWYQQTPGQGLQFLFEYFSETQRNKGNFPGRFSGRQFSNSRSEMNVSTLELGDSALYLCASSSTTGGSYEQYFGPGTRLTVT.

This clonotype was counted at least ten times. This chain links TRBV18 with TRBJ2-1; D is unresolved. Per the germline V gene, CDR1 is KGHSH and CDR2 is LQKENI. This CDR3 is 13 amino acids long. The V and J ends lost 3 bases and 9 bases respectively, with 12 bases between them. CDR3 DNA sequence: TGTGCCAGCTCACCCGTAGGGTTCGGTGAGCAGTTCTTC. As protein: CASSPVGFGEQFF.

The rearrangement uses TRBV24-1 and TRBJ2-4; D gene unclear. The CDR3 runs 11 residues. Germline V gene lookup returns CDR1 KGHDR and CDR2 SFDVKD. Trimming cost V 3 bases and J 5 bases, with 1 base left between them. CDR3 loop: CATSDQNIQYF. The CDR3, as DNA: TGTGCCACCAGTGATCAAAACATTCAGTACTTC.

This chain connects TRBV27 to TRBJ1-6; D gene uncertain. Trimming removed 2 bases from V and 5 bases from J, with 13 bases in between. The CDR3 contains 16 residues. Per the germline V gene, CDR1 is MNHEY and CDR2 is SMNVEV (reference sequence). The chain's CDR3 is CASSLPGGPNNSPLHF. CDR3 DNA sequence: TGTGCCAGCAGTTTACCAGGAGGGCCGAATAATTCACCCCTCCACTTT.

This clonotype was picked up many times. The chain employs TRBV16 and TRBJ2-1; the D is unclear. Trimming stripped 2 bases from V and 3 bases from J, with 11 bases between. This CDR3 has 15 residues. Germline V lookup: CDR1 KGHSY, CDR2 FQNENV. The CDR3, as DNA: TGTGCCAGCAGCCAACGGTCGAGGAGCTACAATGAGCAGTTCTTC. Encoded protein: CASSQRSRSYNEQFF.

This clonotype came up many times. The J gene is TRBJ1-1, the V gene TRBV29-1, with a possible D match to TRBD1 (6 bases). CDR1 and CDR2 from the germline V gene are SQVTM and ANQGSEA. This CDR3 region has 10 residues. The V gene lost 5 bases and the J gene lost 7 bases, with 8 bases spanning the gap. The CDR3 DNA sequence: TGCAGCGTTTACAGGGTTGAAGCTTTCTTT. Translating it yields CSVYRVEAFF.

The chain couples TRBV6-1 to TRBJ2-7, with 7 bases fitting TRBD1. CDR1 MNHNS and CDR2 SASEGT come from the germline V gene. Unmatched junction bases numbered 6, after V lost 2 bases and J lost 2 bases. CDR3 length equals 15 residues. The CDR3: CASSETRDRAYEQYF. DNA of the CDR3: TGTGCCAGCAGTGAAACCCGGGACAGAGCCTACGAGCAGTACTTC.

Only a few counts were recorded for this clonotype. Written as DNA, the CDR3 is TGTGCCAGCAGTGAAGCGAGTGTAGTCCGGGACAGGGTACGTGAGCAGTACTTC. Translated: CASSEASVVRDRVREQYF. V is TRBV6-1 and J is TRBJ2-7; 9 positions agree with TRBD1. The junction had 16 bases not matched to a gene; V was cut back by 0 bases and J by 7 bases. This CDR3 has 18 residues. CDR1 is MNHNS, CDR2 SASEGT, per germline.

This rearrangement joins TRBV2 to TRBJ2-7; D is perhaps TRBD1 (6 bases). V was pared by 7 bases and J by 0 bases, with 13 bases between. The CDR3 length is 14 residues. Germline V gives CDR1 SNHLY, CDR2 FYNNEI. The chain's CDR3 is CASKQGIGSYEQYF. CDR3 nucleotide sequence: TGTGCCAGCAAACAGGGAATTGGCTCCTACGAGCAGTACTTC.

The table lists this clonotype with many counts. CDR3: CAWSADRAYLYGYTF. CDR3 bases: TGTGCCTGGAGTGCTGACAGGGCCTACCTTTATGGCTACACCTTC. The gene calls are TRBV30 and TRBJ1-2, with 7 nucleotides matching TRBD1. CDR1 GTSNPN and CDR2 SVGIG come from the germline V gene (reference sequence). The CDR3 covers 15 residues. V dropped 1 base and J dropped 5; count of bases not matched to a gene: 10.